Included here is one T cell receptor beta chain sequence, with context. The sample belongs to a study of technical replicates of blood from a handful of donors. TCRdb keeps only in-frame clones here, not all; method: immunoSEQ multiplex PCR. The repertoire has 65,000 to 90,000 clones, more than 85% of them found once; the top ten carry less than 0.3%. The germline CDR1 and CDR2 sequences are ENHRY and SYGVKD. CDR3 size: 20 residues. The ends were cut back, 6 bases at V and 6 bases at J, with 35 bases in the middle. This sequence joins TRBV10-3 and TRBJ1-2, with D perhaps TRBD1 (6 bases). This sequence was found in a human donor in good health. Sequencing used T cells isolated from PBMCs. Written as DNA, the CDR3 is TGTGCCATCAGGGGCCGGGACAACAAGATGAAAGAGACTATTGACGATGGCTACACCTTC. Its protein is CAIRGRDNKMKETIDDGYTF.